A single sample gave rise to the 13 T cell receptor beta chains below, sequenced in a study of blood T cell repertoires in COVID-19. Produced via immunoSEQ multiplex PCR; TCRdb's table is partial and in-frame only. Of a few hundred thousand clones listed, roughly 87% are singletons. The sample comprised PBMCs or T cells enriched from blood (not recorded which). Receptors originate from a man aged 30 to 39 in a cohort exposed to, infected with or recovered from COVID-19 (not recorded which).

This CDR3 is CASSFLGGGELFF. DNA for the CDR3: TGTGCCAGCAGCTTCTTGGGAGGAGGGGAGCTGTTTTTT. This chain joins TRBV5-6 and TRBJ2-2; a possible D gene is TRBD2 (6 bases). This CDR3 region has 13 residues. Germline V CDR1 and CDR2: SGHDT, YYEEEE. The V and J ends lost 2 bases and 8 bases respectively, with 10 bases between them.

The chain uses TRBV2 and TRBJ1-2, with 9 positions matching TRBD1. The CDR3 contains 17 residues. CDR1 is SNHLY, CDR2 FYNNEI, per germline. The trim removed 6 bases at V and 0 bases at J, leaving 11 bases unmatched. CDR3 region: CASSHNRGPSPNYGYTF. The CDR3 DNA reads as TGTGCCAGCAGCCATAACAGGGGGCCCTCACCTAACTATGGCTACACCTTC.

This chain links TRBV28 with TRBJ1-4; perhaps TRBD1 as D (5 bases). Between the trimmed V and J ends, which lost 6 bases and 6 bases, there was a span of 11 bases. Germline V gives CDR1 MDHEN, CDR2 SYDVKM. The CDR3 runs to 13 residues. CDR3 in DNA: TGTGCCAGCAGGGGGCACGGTGATGAAAAACTGTTTTTT. Translation gives CASRGHGDEKLFF.

The chain combines TRBV7-2 with TRBJ2-3, with TRBD2 as a possible D gene (6 bases). CDR3 length: 17 residues. V was trimmed by 5 bases and J by 0 bases, leaving 18 bases between them. Germline loops: CDR1 SGHTA, CDR2 FQGNSA. Here the CDR3 DNA reads TGTGCCAGCAGCCCCCAGGGTAGCGGTTTAAGCACAGATACGCAGTATTTT. It specifies CASSPQGSGLSTDTQYF.

The genes are TRBV27 and TRBJ2-7, with 8 nucleotides matching TRBD2. The germline V gene has CDR1 MNHEY and CDR2 SMNVEV (reference sequence). The CDR3 runs 14 residues. V trimming: 6 bases; J trimming: 5 bases; junction bases outside the gene matches: 9. The CDR3 protein is CASRTGTSYHEQYF. In DNA, the CDR3 is TGTGCCAGCAGGACCGGGACTAGTTACCACGAGCAGTACTTC.

The V gene is TRBV19, the J gene TRBJ1-2; tentatively, D is TRBD1 (6 bases). Per germline, CDR1 LNHDA and CDR2 SQIVND (reference sequence). The V and J ends lost 3 bases and 8 bases respectively, with 19 bases between them. This CDR3 contains 15 residues. The CDR3 DNA sequence: TGTGCCAGTAGTATCAGCATGTCGGGGGGCCGAGGCTACACCTTC. Residues: CASSISMSGGRGYTF. The whole variable domain, filled in from reference TRBV19 and TRBJ1-2, reads DGGITQSPKYLFRKEGQNVTLSCEQNLNHDAMYWYRQDPGQGLRLIYYSQIVNDFQKGDIAEGYSVSREKKESFPLTVTSAQKNPTAFYLCASSISMSGGRGYTFGSGTRLTVV.

The V call is TRBV2, the J call TRBJ2-2, with 10 bases matching TRBD1. V was clipped by 2 bases and J by 6 bases; unmatched bases: 12. The CDR3 covers 18 residues. Germline V gene lookup returns CDR1 SNHLY and CDR2 FYNNEI. The CDR3: CASSEIRVGTGVAGELFF. CDR3 bases: TGTGCCAGCAGTGAAATTCGGGTCGGGACAGGGGTAGCCGGGGAGCTGTTTTTT. Using reference TRBV2 and TRBJ2-2 for the parts outside the CDR3, the full variable domain is EPEVTQTPSHQVTQMGQEVILRCVPISNHLYFYWYRQILGQKVEFLVSFYNNEISEKSEIFDDQFSVERPDGSNFTLKIRSTKLEDSAMYFCASSEIRVGTGVAGELFFGEGSRLTVL.

This chain joins TRBV7-8 and TRBJ2-2; 11 bases fit TRBD2. V gave up 2 bases and J gave up 5 bases; unmatched junction bases: 16. CDR1 and CDR2 (germline): SGHVS, FQNEAQ. This CDR3 spans 20 amino acids. This chain's CDR3 is CASSLFARSSGRRGTGELFF. In nucleotides, the CDR3 is TGTGCCAGCAGCTTATTTGCGCGGTCTAGCGGGAGGAGGGGTACCGGGGAGCTGTTTTTT.

The rearrangement uses TRBV18 and TRBJ1-3, with D perhaps TRBD1 (6 bases). Germline CDR1 is KGHSH and CDR2 is LQKENI. V lost 3 bases and J lost 0, with 12 bases in between. CDR3 length: 16 amino acids. The CDR3: CASSPGQQGSGNTIYF. The CDR3 nucleotides are TGTGCCAGCTCACCCGGACAGCAAGGCTCTGGAAACACCATATATTTT. Complete variable domain (other parts from reference TRBV18 and TRBJ1-3): NAGVMQNPRHLVRRRGQEARLRCSPMKGHSHVYWYRQLPEEGLKFMVYLQKENIIDESGMPKERFSAEFPKEGPSILRIQQVVRGDSAAYFCASSPGQQGSGNTIYFGEGSWLTVV.

The rearrangement joins TRBV15 to TRBJ2-7, with 7 bases lining up with TRBD1. Germline CDR1 LNHNV, CDR2 YYDKDF (reference sequence). Trimming removed 0 bases from V and 3 bases from J; junction bases left unmatched: 2. The CDR3 contains 14 residues. This CDR3 reads CATSRDHRGYEQYF. The CDR3 DNA is TGTGCCACCAGCAGAGATCACAGGGGCTACGAGCAGTACTTC.

This chain links TRBV10-3 with TRBJ2-7, with D tentatively TRBD1 (6 bases). The germline gives CDR1 ENHRY, CDR2 SYGVKD. The CDR3 has 15 residues. Trimming left V 2 bases short and J 2 bases short, with 13 bases between. CDR3 region: CAISEGGLGPYEQYF. In nucleotides, the CDR3 is TGTGCCATCAGTGAGGGGGGCTTAGGACCCTACGAGCAGTACTTC.

V is TRBV6-6 and J is TRBJ1-1; D is ambiguous. The CDR3 sequence is 15 residues long. From germline, CDR1 is MNHNY and CDR2 SVGAGI (reference sequence). Trimming stripped 8 bases from V and 1 base from J, with 17 bases between. The CDR3 loop is CASSLRGSSNTEAFF. The CDR3 DNA follows: TGTGCCAGCTCCCTACGGGGATCGTCGAACACTGAAGCTTTCTTT.

The chain's CDR3 is CSALEDYGYTF. In DNA form, the CDR3 reads TGCAGTGCACTTGAAGACTATGGCTACACCTTC. This chain joins TRBV20-1 and TRBJ1-2; no reliable D call. The CDR3 length is 11 residues. Per germline, CDR1 DFQATT and CDR2 SNEGSKA (reference sequence). V lost 6 bases and J lost 3, with 8 bases in between.